Listed here is a single T cell receptor beta chain. Those who participated ranged in age from about 18 to 89 years and resided in about two dozen US areas. Allocation to cohorts depended on clinical history reported by the participants. Authors' data handling: It was from reference gene primer amplification that nucleated cell counts were estimated. Clones were sequenced by immunoSEQ multiplex PCR, and TCRdb holds only the in-frame ones, with some missing. V and J calls plus clone size are reproduced from that table; the DNA served to infer D and trimming. This repertoire shows about 200,000 clones, 85% to 90% found once; its top ten account for over 1%. This sample stems from a study of blood T cell repertoires in COVID-19. About the research overall: T cells, B-cell-depleted T cells, or PBMCs provided the cDNA or gDNA that served as material.

This CDR3 region has 14 residues. CDR1 and CDR2 (germline): LGHNA, YSLEER. The ends were cut back, 4 bases at V and 8 bases at J, with 15 bases in the middle. This sequence was found in a man aged 25 to 45 who had recovered from COVID-19. The V and J genes are TRBV4-3 and TRBJ2-1; TRBD2 might be the D (5 bases). The sequenced sample consisted of PBMCs or T cells enriched from blood (not recorded which). The CDR3 region has the DNA TGCGCCAGCAGCCTAAGTAGGAGGTCGTATGAGCAGTTCTTC. It translates to CASSLSRRSYEQFF.